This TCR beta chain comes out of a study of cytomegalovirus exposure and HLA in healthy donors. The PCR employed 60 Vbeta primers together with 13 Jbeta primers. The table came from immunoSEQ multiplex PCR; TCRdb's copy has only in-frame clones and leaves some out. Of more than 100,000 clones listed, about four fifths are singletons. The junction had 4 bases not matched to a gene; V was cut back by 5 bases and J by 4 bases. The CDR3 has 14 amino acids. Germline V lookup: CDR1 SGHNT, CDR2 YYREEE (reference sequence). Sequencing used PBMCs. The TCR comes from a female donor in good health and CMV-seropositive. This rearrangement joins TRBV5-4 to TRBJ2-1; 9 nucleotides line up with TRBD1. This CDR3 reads CASSGDRDYNEQFF. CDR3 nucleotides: TGTGCCAGCAGTGGGGACAGGGATTACAATGAGCAGTTCTTC.